This TCR beta chain was obtained from a study of control samples from healthy donors and cancer patients. Germline loops: CDR1 LNHNV, CDR2 YYDKDF (reference sequence). Trimming stripped 1 base from V and 0 bases from J, with 2 bases between. The CDR3 has 13 amino acids. The assay was immunoSEQ multiplex PCR, and TCRdb's table has in-frame clones only and misses some. The sample lists about 28,000 clones, about 86% seen once, with roughly 1.6% in the top ten. This chain links TRBV15 with TRBJ2-3; no clear D gene. Sequences were obtained from PBMCs. The TCR sequence derives from a woman in her thirties or forties with lung cancer. The CDR3 loop reads CATSRVSTDTQYF. As DNA, the CDR3 is TGTGCCACCAGCAGAGTAAGCACAGATACGCAGTATTTT.